This is a list of T cell receptor beta chains from one sample in a study of cytomegalovirus exposure and HLA in healthy donors. Sequenced by immunoSEQ multiplex PCR; TCRdb stores in-frame clones only, minus some. Of roughly 90,000 clones in the sample, about 68% were seen once. Sequencing used PBMCs. These receptors were taken from a man younger than 40 in good health and CMV-seropositive. Both conserved end residues are part of each CDR3.

TRBJ2-7	TRBV7-8	CASSPPTSMYYEQYF
TRBJ2-3	TRBV11-2	CASSPWQGGTDTQYF
TRBJ1-2	TRBV18	CASSLVEYGYTF
TRBJ2-1	TRBV4-3	CASSQDRGGETHNEQFF
TRBJ2-1	TRBV28	CASSVALAGVGEQFF
TRBJ2-1	TRBV29-1	CSVGARTGSSYNEQFF
TRBJ1-1	TRBV19	CASSMERRGQKNTEAFF
TRBJ1-2	TRBV5-1	CASHEGGYGYTF
TRBJ2-4	TRBV6-6	CASSYSERIAKNIQYF
TRBJ1-2	TRBV6-6	CASSAGNYGYTF
TRBJ2-3	TRBV7-9	CASKREGTQYF
TRBJ2-7	TRBV5-6	CASSEGGSSYEQYF
TRBJ2-7	TRBV7-9	CASSWTRQGSSYEQYF
TRBJ2-7	TRBV11-2	CASSLGGTGPYEQYF
TRBJ2-7	TRBV27	CASSFTGDLEQYF
TRBJ1-4	TRBV6-5	CASSYSTVGVNEKLFF
TRBJ1-1	TRBV7-2	CASSLAAGGTEAFF
TRBJ2-7	TRBV9	CASSRGTTPYEQYF
TRBJ2-3	TRBV4-3	CASSHHPGSRASGRVTDTQYF
TRBJ2-2	TRBV7-9	CASRSGTANTGELFF
TRBJ2-5	TRBV5-1	CASSLAVGGEETQYF
TRBJ1-6	TRBV10-3	CAISVGQGDSPLHF
TRBJ1-4	TRBV21-1	CASSKVRGRGHPNEKLFF
TRBJ1-1	TRBV19	CASSIEGRRNTEAFF
TRBJ1-4	TRBV9	CASSWTGETNEKLFF
TRBJ1-4	TRBV4-2	CASSQEGSAGRIVSEKLFF
TRBJ1-1	TRBV18	CASSPEAGTSTEAFF
TRBJ1-4	TRBV6-4	CASRGQGDINEKLFF
TRBJ1-3	TRBV6-5	CASSPLTGEGNTIYF
TRBJ2-3	TRBV9	CASGSSSGSDTQYF
TRBJ1-5	TRBV21-1	CATLQVSNQPQHF
TRBJ2-2	TRBV7-9	CASSLGGGQNTGELFF
TRBJ2-7	TRBV2	CASSEVSVGEQYF
TRBJ2-7	TRBV2	CATLYPGLAFSYEQYF
TRBJ2-1	TRBV6-6	CASTDGGLSWEQFF
TRBJ2-2	TRBV7-8	CASLPGSAYSTGELFF
TRBJ1-2	TRBV2	CASSEGEGANYGYTF
TRBJ1-1	TRBV4-3	CASSPGTANTEAFF
TRBJ2-5	TRBV6-5	CASRIQGYETQYF
TRBJ1-2	TRBV7-2	CASSFRGGYTF